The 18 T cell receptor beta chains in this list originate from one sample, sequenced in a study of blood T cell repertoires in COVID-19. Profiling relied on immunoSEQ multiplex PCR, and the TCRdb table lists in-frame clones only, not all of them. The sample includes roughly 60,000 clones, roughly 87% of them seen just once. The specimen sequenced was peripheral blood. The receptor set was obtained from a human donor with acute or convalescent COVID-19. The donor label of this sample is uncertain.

CDR3: CASSVGANTEAFF. In nucleotides, the CDR3 is TGTGCCAGCAGTGTGGGGGCGAACACTGAAGCTTTCTTT. The chain links TRBV6-4 to TRBJ1-1; weak D call: TRBD1 (6 bases). V was shortened by 4 bases and J by 1 base, with 7 bases between the two germline ends. This CDR3 has 13 residues. CDR1 is MRHNA and CDR2 is SNTAGT in the germline V gene.

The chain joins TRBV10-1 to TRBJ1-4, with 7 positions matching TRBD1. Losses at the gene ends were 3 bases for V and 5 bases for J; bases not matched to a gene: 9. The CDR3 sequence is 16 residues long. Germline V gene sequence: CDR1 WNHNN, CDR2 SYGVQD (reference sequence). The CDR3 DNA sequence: TGCGCCAGCAGTGAAAGACGACAGGGCCGAAATGAAAAACTGTTTTTT. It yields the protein CASSERRQGRNEKLFF.

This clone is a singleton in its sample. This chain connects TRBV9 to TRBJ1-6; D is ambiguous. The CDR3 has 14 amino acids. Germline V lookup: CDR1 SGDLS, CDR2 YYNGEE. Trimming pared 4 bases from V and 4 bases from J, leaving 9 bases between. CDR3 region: CASSPDTYNSPLHF. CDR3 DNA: TGTGCCAGCAGCCCCGACACGTATAATTCACCCCTCCACTTT.

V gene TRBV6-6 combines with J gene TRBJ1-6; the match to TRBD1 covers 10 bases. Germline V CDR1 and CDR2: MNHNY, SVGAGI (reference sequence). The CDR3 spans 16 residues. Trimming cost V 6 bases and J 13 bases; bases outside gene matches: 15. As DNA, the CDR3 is TGTGCCAGCAGCTCCTCGGGCGGGACAGGGGCCGGTCCCCTCCACTTT. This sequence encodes CASSSSGGTGAGPLHF.

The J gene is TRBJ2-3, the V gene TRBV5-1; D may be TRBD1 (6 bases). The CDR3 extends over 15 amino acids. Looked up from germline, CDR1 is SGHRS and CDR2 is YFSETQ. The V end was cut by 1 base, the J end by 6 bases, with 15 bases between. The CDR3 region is CASSLSGAVSDTQYF. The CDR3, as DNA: TGCGCCAGCAGCTTGTCAGGGGCGGTGTCGGATACGCAGTATTTT. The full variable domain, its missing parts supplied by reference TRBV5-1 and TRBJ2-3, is KAGVTQTPRYLIKTRGQQVTLSCSPISGHRSVSWYQQTPGQGLQFLFEYFSETQRNKGNFPGRFSGRQFSNSRSEMNVSTLELGDSALYLCASSLSGAVSDTQYFGPGTRLTVL.

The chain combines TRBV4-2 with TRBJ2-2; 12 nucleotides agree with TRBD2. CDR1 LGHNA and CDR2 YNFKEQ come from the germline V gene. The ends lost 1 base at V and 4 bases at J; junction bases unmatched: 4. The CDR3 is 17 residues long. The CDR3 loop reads CASSQGPLAGGTGELFF. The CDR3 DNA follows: TGTGCCAGCAGCCAAGGGCCACTAGCGGGAGGCACCGGGGAGCTGTTTTTT.

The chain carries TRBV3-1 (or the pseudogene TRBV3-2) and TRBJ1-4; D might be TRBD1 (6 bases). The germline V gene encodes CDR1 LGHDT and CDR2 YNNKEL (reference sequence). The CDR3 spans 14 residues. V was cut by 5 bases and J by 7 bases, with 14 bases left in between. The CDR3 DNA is TGTGCCAGCAGCAGGGGGTCAGGGCGTGAAAAACTGTTTTTT. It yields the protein CASSRGSGREKLFF.

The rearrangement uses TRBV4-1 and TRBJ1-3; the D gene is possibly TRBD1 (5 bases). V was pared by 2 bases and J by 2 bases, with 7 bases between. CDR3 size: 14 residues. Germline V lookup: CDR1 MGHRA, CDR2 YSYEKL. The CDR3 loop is CASSQRQPGNTIYF. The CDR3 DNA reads TGCGCCAGCAGCCAAAGACAGCCTGGAAACACCATATATTTT.

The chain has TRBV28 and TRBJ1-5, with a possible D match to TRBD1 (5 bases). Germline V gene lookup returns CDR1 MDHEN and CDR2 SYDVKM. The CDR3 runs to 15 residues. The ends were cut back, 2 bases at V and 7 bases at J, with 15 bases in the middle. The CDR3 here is CASSLSGRGGQPQHF. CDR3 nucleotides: TGTGCCAGCAGTTTAAGTGGAAGGGGAGGCCAGCCCCAGCATTTT.

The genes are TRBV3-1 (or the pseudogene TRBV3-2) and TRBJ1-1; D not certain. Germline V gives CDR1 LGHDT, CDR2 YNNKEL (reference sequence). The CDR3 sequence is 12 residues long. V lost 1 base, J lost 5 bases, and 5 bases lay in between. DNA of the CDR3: TGTGCCAGCAGCCAAGCGGGGACTGAAGCTTTCTTT. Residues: CASSQAGTEAFF.

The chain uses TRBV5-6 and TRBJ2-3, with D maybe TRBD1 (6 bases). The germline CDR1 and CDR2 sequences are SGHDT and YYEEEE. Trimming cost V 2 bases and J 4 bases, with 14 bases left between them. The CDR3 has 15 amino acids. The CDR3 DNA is TGTGCCAGCAGCTTTTTTTACAGGGATGCAGATACGCAGTATTTT. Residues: CASSFFYRDADTQYF.

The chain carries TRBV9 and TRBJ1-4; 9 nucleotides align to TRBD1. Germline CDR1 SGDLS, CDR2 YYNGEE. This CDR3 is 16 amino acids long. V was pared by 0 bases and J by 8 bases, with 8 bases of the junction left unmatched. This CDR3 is CASSVEGDRAVEKLFF. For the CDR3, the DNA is TGTGCCAGCAGCGTAGAGGGGGACAGGGCAGTCGAAAAACTGTTTTTT.

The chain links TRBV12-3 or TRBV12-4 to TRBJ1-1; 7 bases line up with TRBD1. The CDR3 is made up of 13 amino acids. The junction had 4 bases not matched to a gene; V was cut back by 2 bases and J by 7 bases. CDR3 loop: CASSLTGTDEAFF. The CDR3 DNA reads TGTGCCAGCAGTTTAACGGGGACAGATGAAGCTTTCTTT.

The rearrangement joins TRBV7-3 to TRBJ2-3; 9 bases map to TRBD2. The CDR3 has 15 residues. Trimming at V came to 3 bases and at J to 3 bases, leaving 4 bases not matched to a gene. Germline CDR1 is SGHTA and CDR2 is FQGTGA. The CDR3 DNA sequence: TGTGCCAGCAGCTTTAGCGGGGGCAAGACAGATACGCAGTATTTT. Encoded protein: CASSFSGGKTDTQYF.

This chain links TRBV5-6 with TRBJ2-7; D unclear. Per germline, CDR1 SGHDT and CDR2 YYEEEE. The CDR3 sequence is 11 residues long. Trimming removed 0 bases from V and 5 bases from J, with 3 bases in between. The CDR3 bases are TGTGCCAGCAGCTTGGAGCACGAGCAGTACTTC. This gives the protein CASSLEHEQYF. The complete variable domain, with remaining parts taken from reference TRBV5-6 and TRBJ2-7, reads DAGVTQSPTHLIKTRGQQVTLRCSPKSGHDTVSWYQQALGQGPQFIFQYYEEEERQRGNFPDRFSGHQFPNYSSELNVNALLLGDSALYLCASSLEHEQYFGPGTRLTVT.

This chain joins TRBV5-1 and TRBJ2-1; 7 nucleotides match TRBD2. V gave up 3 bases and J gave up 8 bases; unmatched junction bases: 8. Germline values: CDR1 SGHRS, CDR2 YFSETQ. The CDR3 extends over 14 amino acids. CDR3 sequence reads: CASSSPGLGDEQFF. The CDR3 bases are TGCGCCAGCAGCTCGCCTGGACTAGGGGATGAGCAGTTCTTC.

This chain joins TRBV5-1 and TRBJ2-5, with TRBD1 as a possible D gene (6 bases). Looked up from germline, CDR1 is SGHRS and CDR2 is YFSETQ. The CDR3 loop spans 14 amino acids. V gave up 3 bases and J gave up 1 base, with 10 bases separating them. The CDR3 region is CASSSTGFQETQYF. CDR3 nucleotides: TGCGCCAGCAGCTCTACAGGGTTCCAAGAGACCCAGTACTTC.

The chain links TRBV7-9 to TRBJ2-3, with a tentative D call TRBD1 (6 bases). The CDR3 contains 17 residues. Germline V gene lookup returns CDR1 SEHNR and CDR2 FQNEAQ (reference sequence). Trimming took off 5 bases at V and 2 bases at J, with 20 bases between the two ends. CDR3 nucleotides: TGTGCCAGCAGCAAGAATTACAGGGAACCCCCCACAGATACGCAGTATTTT. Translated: CASSKNYREPPTDTQYF.